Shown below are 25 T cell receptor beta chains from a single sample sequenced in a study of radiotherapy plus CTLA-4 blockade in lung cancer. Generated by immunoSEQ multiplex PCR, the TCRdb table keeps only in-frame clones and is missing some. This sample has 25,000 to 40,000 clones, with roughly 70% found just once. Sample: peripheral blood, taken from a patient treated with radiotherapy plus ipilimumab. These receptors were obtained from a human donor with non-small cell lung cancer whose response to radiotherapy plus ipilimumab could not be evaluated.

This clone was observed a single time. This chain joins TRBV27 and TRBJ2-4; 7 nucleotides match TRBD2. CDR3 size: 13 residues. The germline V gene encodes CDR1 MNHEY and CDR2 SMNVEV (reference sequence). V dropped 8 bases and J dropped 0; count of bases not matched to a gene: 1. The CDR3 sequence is CASGGGAKNIQYF. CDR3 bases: TGTGCCAGCGGGGGGGGAGCCAAAAACATTCAGTACTTC.

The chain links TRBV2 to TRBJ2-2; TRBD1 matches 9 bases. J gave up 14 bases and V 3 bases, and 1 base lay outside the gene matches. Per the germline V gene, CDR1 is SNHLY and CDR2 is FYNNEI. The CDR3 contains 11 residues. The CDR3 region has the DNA TGTGCCAGCAGTGAGGACAGGGGTCTGTTTTTT. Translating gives CASSEDRGLFF.

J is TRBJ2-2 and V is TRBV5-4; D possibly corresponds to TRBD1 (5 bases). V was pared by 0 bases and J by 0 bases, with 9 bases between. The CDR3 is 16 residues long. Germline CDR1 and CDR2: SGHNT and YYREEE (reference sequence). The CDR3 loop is CASSLARTSNTGELFF. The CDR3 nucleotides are TGTGCCAGCAGCTTGGCTCGGACATCGAACACCGGGGAGCTGTTTTTT.

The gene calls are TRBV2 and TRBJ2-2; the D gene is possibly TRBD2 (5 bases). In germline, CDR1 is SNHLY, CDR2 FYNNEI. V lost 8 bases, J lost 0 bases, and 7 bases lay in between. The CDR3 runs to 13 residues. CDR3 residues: CASLLANTGELFF. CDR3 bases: TGTGCCAGCCTACTAGCGAACACCGGGGAGCTGTTTTTT.

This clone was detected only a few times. The CDR3 loop reads CASSFQDTYYTF. In nucleotides, the CDR3 is TGTGCCAGCAGTTTTCAGGACACATACTACACCTTC. The V call is TRBV28, the J call TRBJ1-2, with D possibly matching TRBD1 (5 bases). Germline V gene lookup returns CDR1 MDHEN and CDR2 SYDVKM. The ends were cut back, 3 bases at V and 10 bases at J, with 12 bases in the middle. CDR3 length equals 12 residues.

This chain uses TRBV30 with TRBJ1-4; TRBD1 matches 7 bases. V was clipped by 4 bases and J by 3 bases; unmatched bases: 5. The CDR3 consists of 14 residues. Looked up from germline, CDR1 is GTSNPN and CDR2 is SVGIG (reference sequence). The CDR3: CAWNQQGPNEKLFF. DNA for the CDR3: TGTGCCTGGAACCAACAGGGGCCTAATGAAAAACTGTTTTTT.

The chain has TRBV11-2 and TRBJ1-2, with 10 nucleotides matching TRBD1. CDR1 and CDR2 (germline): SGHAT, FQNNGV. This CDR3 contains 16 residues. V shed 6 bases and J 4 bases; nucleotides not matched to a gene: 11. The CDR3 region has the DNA TGTGCCAGCAGGCCAATTACCGGGACAGGGGTCTATGGCTACACCTTC. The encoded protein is CASRPITGTGVYGYTF. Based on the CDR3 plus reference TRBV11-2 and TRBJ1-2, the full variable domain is EAGVAQSPRYKIIEKRQSVAFWCNPISGHATLYWYQQILGQGPKLLIQFQNNGVVDDSQLPKDRFSAERLKGVDSTLKIQPAKLEDSAVYLCASRPITGTGVYGYTFGSGTRLTVV.

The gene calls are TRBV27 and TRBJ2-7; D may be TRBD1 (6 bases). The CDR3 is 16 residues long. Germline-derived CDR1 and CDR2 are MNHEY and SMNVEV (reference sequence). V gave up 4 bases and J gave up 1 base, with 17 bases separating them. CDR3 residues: CASSYLGTLNSYEQYF. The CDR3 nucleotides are TGTGCCAGCAGTTACCTCGGGACACTTAATTCCTACGAGCAGTACTTC.

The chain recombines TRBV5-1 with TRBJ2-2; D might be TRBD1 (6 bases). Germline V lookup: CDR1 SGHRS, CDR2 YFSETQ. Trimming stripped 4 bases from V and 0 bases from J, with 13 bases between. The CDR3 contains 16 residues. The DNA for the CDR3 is TGCGCCAGCAGCGTGGGGGCGTCCGCGAACACCGGGGAGCTGTTTTTT. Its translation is CASSVGASANTGELFF.

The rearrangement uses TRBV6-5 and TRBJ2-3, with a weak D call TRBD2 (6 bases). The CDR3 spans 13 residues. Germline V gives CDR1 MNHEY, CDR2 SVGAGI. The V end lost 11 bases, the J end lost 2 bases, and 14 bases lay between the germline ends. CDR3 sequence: CAVVRRDTDTQYF. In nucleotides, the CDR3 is TGTGCCGTGGTCAGGCGGGACACAGATACGCAGTATTTT.

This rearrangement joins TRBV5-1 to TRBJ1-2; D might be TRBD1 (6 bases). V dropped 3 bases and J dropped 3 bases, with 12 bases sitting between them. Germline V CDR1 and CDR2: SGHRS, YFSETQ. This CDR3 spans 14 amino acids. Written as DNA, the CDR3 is TGCGCCAGCAGCTGGGGGGGGGCAGACTATGGCTACACCTTC. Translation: CASSWGGADYGYTF.

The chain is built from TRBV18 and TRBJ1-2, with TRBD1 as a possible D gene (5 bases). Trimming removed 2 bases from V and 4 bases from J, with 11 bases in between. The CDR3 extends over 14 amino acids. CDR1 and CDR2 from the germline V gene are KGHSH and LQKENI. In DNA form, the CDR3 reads TGTGCCAGCTCACCAAATAAGGGGCTCTATGGCTACACCTTC. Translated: CASSPNKGLYGYTF. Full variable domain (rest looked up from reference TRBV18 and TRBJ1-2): NAGVMQNPRHLVRRRGQEARLRCSPMKGHSHVYWYRQLPEEGLKFMVYLQKENIIDESGMPKERFSAEFPKEGPSILRIQQVVRGDSAAYFCASSPNKGLYGYTFGSGTRLTVV.

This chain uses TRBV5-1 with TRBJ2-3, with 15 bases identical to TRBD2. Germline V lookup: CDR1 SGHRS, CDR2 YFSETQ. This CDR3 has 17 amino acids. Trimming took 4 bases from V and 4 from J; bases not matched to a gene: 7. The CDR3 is CASSIGTSGRRADTQYF. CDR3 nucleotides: TGCGCCAGCAGCATCGGGACTAGCGGGAGGAGGGCAGATACGCAGTATTTT. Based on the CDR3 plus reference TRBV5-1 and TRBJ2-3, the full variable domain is KAGVTQTPRYLIKTRGQQVTLSCSPISGHRSVSWYQQTPGQGLQFLFEYFSETQRNKGNFPGRFSGRQFSNSRSEMNVSTLELGDSALYLCASSIGTSGRRADTQYFGPGTRLTVL.

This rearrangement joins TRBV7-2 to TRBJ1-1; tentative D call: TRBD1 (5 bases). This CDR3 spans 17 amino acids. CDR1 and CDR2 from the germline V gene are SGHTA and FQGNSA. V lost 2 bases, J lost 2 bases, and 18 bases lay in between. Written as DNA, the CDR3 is TGTGCCAGCAGCTTATTCGTGTCGGGAGGGGAAAACACTGAAGCTTTCTTT. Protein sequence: CASSLFVSGGENTEAFF. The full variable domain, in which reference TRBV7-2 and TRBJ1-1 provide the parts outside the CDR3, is GAGVSQSPSNKVTEKGKDVELRCDPISGHTALYWYRQSLGQGLEFLIYFQGNSAPDKSGLPSDRFSAERTGGSVSTLTIQRTQQEDSAVYLCASSLFVSGGENTEAFFGQGTRLTVV.

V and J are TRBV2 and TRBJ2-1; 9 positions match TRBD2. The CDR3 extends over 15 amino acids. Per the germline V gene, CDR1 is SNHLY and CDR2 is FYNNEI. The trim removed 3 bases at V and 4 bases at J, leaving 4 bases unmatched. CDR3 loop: CASSDSGSGYNEQFF. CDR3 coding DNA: TGTGCCAGCAGTGATAGCGGGAGCGGTTACAATGAGCAGTTCTTC.

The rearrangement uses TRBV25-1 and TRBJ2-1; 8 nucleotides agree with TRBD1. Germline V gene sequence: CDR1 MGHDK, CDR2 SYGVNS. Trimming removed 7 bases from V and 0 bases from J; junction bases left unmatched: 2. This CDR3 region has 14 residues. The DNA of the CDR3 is TGTGCCAGCACAACAGGGGGCTCCTACAATGAGCAGTTCTTC. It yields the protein CASTTGGSYNEQFF.

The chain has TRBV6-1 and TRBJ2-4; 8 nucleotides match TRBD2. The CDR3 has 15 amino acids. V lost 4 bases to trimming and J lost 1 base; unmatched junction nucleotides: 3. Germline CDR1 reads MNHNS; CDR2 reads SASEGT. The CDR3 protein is CASSVASGAKNIQYF. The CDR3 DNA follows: TGTGCCAGCAGTGTGGCTAGCGGGGCCAAAAACATTCAGTACTTC.

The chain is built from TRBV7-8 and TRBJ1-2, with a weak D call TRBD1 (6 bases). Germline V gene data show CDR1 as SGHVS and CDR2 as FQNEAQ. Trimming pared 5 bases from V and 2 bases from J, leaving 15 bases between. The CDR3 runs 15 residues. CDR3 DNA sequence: TGTGCCAGCAGCCCGCGGACAGCTAGAAACTATGGCTACACCTTC. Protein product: CASSPRTARNYGYTF. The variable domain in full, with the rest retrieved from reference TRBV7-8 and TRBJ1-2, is GAGVSQSPRYKVAKRGQDVALRCDPISGHVSLFWYQQALGQGPEFLTYFQNEAQLDKSGLPSDRFFAERPEGSVSTLKIQRTQQEDSAVYLCASSPRTARNYGYTFGSGTRLTVV.

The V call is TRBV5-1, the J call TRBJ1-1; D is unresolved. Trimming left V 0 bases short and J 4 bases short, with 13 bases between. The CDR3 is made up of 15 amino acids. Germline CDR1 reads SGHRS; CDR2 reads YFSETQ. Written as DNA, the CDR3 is TGCGCCAGCAGCTTGGGTTGGGCGTCGGCCACTGAAGCTTTCTTT. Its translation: CASSLGWASATEAFF.

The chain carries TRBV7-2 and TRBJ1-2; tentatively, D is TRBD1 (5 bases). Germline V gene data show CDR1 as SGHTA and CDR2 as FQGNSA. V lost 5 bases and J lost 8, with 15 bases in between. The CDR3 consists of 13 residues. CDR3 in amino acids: CASSQSGGTGYTF. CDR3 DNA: TGTGCCAGCAGCCAGTCGGGGGGTACAGGCTACACCTTC. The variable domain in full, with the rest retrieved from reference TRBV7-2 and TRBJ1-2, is GAGVSQSPSNKVTEKGKDVELRCDPISGHTALYWYRQSLGQGLEFLIYFQGNSAPDKSGLPSDRFSAERTGGSVSTLTIQRTQQEDSAVYLCASSQSGGTGYTFGSGTRLTVV.

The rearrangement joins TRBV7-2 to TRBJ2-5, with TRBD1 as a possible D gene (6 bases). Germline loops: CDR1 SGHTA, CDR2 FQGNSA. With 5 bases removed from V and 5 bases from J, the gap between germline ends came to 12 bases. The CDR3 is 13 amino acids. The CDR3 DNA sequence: TGTGCCAGCAGCCGGGTTAGGGGGGAGACCCAGTACTTC. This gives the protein CASSRVRGETQYF.

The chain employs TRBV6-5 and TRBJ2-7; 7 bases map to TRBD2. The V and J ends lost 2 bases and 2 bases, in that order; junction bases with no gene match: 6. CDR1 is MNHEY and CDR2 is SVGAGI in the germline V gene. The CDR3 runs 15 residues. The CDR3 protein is CASSYTGAGAYEQYF. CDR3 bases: TGTGCCAGCAGTTACACAGGTGCGGGGGCCTACGAGCAGTACTTC.

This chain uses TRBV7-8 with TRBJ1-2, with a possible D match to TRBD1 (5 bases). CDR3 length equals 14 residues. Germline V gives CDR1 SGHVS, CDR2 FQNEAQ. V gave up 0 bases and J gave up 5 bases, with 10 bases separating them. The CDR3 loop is CASSLAGGSYGYTF. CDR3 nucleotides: TGTGCCAGCAGCTTAGCGGGGGGATCATATGGCTACACCTTC.

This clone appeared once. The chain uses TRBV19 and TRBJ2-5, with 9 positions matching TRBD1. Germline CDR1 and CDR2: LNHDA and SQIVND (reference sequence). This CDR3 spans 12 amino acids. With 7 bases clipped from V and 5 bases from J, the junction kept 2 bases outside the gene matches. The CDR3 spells CASTDRGETQYF. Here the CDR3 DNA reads TGTGCCAGTACAGACAGGGGGGAGACCCAGTACTTC.

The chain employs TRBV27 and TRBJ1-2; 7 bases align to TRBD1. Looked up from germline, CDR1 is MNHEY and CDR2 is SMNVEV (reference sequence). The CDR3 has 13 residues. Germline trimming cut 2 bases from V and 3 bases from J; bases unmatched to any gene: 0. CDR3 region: CASSLTGDYGYTF. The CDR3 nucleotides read TGTGCCAGCAGTTTAACAGGGGACTATGGCTACACCTTC.